Each of the 4 T cell receptor beta chains below was sequenced from the same sample in a study of OX40 agonist ivuxolimab in advanced cancers. Profiling relied on immunoSEQ multiplex PCR, and the TCRdb table lists in-frame clones only, not all of them. The table lists 50,000 or so clones, 70% to 90% of them singletons. The sample consisted of CD4+ or CD8+ T cells sorted from blood, taken in a trial of the OX40 agonist ivuxolimab. Source of these receptors: an adult with an advanced solid tumor such as melanoma, head and neck, liver or kidney cancer.

The rearrangement links TRBV11-2 to TRBJ2-5; D ambiguous. The germline CDR1 and CDR2 sequences are SGHAT and FQNNGV. V dropped 5 bases and J dropped 1 base, with 5 bases sitting between them. This CDR3 comprises 12 residues. CDR3 sequence (DNA): TGTGCCAGCAGCCAGAGCCAAGAGACCCAGTACTTC. It translates to CASSQSQETQYF.

This sequence joins TRBV19 and TRBJ1-3; D uncertain. The CDR3 has 14 residues. Germline CDR1 and CDR2: LNHDA and SQIVND (reference sequence). V dropped 3 bases and J dropped 1 base, with 7 bases sitting between them. CDR3 nucleotide sequence: TGTGCCAGTAGTATCTTGGGTTCTGGAAACACCATATATTTT. It translates to CASSILGSGNTIYF.

This chain connects TRBV29-1 to TRBJ1-5; D perhaps matches TRBD1 (5 bases). V gave up 5 bases and J gave up 4 bases, with 9 bases separating them. The CDR3 spans 12 residues. Germline V gene lookup returns CDR1 SQVTM and CDR2 ANQGSEA. The CDR3 bases are TGCAGCGTTCGTCGGGGGAATCAGCCCCAGCATTTT. Protein product: CSVRRGNQPQHF.

The chain is built from TRBV4-2 and TRBJ1-2; possibly TRBD1 for D (5 bases). Trimming removed 3 bases from V and 4 bases from J, with 18 bases in between. This CDR3 comprises 16 residues. CDR1 is LGHNA and CDR2 is YNFKEQ in the germline V gene. CDR3 sequence (DNA): TGTGCCAGCAGCCAGCCCCGGGGACGGCGTCCCTATGGCTACACCTTC. Translated: CASSQPRGRRPYGYTF.